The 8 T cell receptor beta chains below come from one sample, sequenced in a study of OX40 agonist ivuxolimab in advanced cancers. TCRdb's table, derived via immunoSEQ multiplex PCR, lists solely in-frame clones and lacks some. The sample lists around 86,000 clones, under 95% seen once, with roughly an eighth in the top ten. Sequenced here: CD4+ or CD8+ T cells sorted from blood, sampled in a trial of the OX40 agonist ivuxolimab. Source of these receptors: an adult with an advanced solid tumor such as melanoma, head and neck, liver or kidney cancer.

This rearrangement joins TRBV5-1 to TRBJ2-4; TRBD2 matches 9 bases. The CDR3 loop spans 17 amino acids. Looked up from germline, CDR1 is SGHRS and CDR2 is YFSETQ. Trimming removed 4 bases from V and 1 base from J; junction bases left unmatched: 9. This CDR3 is CASSQSPSGIAKNIQYF. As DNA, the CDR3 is TGCGCCAGCAGCCAAAGTCCTAGCGGGATTGCCAAAAACATTCAGTACTTC.

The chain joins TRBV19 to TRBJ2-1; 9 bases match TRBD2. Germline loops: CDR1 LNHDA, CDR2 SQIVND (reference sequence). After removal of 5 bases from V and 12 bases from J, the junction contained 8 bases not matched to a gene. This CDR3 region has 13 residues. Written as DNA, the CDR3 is TGTGCCAGTAGTTTGACTAGCGGAGCGGGGCAGTTCTTC. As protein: CASSLTSGAGQFF.

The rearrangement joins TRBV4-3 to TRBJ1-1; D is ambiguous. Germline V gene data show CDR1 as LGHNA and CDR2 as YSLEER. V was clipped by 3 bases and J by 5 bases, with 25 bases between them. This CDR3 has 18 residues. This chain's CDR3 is CASSQGSFGPPRGTEAFF. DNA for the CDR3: TGCGCCAGCAGCCAGGGATCCTTCGGTCCCCCGCGGGGAACTGAAGCTTTCTTT.

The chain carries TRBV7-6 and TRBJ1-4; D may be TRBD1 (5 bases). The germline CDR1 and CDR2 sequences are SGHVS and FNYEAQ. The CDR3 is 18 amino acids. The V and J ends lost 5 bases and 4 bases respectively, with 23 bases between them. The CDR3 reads CASSLNGWGSFYNEKLFF. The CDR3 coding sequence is TGTGCCAGCAGCCTAAACGGCTGGGGCAGTTTTTATAATGAAAAACTGTTTTTT.

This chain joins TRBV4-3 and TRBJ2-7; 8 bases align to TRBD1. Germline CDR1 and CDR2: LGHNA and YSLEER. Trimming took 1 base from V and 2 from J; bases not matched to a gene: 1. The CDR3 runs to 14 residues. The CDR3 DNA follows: TGCGCCAGCAGCCAAGCGACAGGGGCCTACGAGCAGTACTTC. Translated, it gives CASSQATGAYEQYF.

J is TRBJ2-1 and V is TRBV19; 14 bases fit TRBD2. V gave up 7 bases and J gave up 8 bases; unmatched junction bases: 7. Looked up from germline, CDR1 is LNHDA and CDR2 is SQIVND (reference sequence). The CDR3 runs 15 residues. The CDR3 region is CASKEGLAGAHEQFF. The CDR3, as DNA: TGTGCCAGTAAAGAGGGACTAGCGGGGGCCCATGAGCAGTTCTTC.

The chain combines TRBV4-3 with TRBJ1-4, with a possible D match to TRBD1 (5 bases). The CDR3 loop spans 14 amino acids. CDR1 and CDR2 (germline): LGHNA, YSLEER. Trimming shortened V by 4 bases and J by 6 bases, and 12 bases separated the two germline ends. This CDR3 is CASSRGTGDEKLFF. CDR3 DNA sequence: TGCGCCAGCAGCCGAGGGACGGGGGATGAAAAACTGTTTTTT.

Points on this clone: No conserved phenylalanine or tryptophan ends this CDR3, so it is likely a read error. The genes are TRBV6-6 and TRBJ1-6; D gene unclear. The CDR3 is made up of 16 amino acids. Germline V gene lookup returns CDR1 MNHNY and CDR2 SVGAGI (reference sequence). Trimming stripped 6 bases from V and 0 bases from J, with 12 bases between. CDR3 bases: TGTGCCAGCAGCTCGGTCCTGAGCTCCTATAATTCACCCCTCCACCTT. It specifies CASSSVLSSYNSPLHL.